Shown below are 6 T cell receptor beta chains from a single sample sequenced in a study of T cell repertoires in cytomegalovirus infection. TCRdb re-derived calls from the reads in MiXCR, one entry per CDR3 protein. The table includes a few hundred thousand distinct CDR3 sequences, about 39% detected once. These receptors have no identified antigens. This specimen was cultured PBMCs, taken from culture after CMV antigen stimulation. All receptors derive from a human donor in good health (CMV status not recorded). Some clones in this sample may be carry-over from other donors' samples.

Ten or more counts support this clonotype. The chain couples TRBV7-2 to TRBJ2-1, with 10 bases identical to TRBD1. The germline V gene encodes CDR1 SGHTA and CDR2 FQGNSA. Germline trimming cut 5 bases from V and 9 bases from J; bases unmatched to any gene: 7. The CDR3 has 14 residues. CDR3 DNA: TGTGCCAGCAGCCACCGGGACAGGGGTGTTGAGCAGTTCTTC. Translating gives CASSHRDRGVEQFF.

The rearrangement links TRBV7-8 to TRBJ2-3; possible D gene TRBD2, 5 bases. This CDR3 region has 16 residues. The germline V and J ends were trimmed by 3 bases and 2 bases, with 15 bases remaining between them. Germline CDR1 and CDR2: SGHVS and FQNEAQ. In DNA form, the CDR3 reads TGTGCCAGCAGCTTTTACGGCCTACGGGACACAGATACGCAGTATTTT. It encodes CASSFYGLRDTDTQYF.

The chain couples TRBV5-4 to TRBJ2-7, with a possible D match to TRBD1 (6 bases). The ends were cut back, 0 bases at V and 3 bases at J, with 13 bases in the middle. CDR3 length equals 15 residues. Per germline, CDR1 SGHNT and CDR2 YYREEE (reference sequence). This chain's CDR3 is CASSLGHGQLYEQYF. The CDR3 coding sequence is TGTGCCAGCAGCTTGGGTCACGGACAGCTCTACGAGCAGTACTTC.

The rearrangement links TRBV7-9 to TRBJ1-1; D possibly corresponds to TRBD1 (5 bases). The CDR3 consists of 14 residues. CDR1 SEHNR and CDR2 FQNEAQ come from the germline V gene (reference sequence). Trimming left V 3 bases short and J 4 bases short, with 12 bases between. The CDR3 sequence is CASSFQGGGTEAFF. As DNA, the CDR3 is TGTGCCAGCAGCTTTCAGGGCGGGGGCACTGAAGCTTTCTTT. The full variable domain, completed using reference TRBV7-9 and TRBJ1-1, is DTGVSQNPRHKITKRGQNVTFRCDPISEHNRLYWYRQTLGQGPEFLTYFQNEAQLEKSRLLSDRFSAERPKGSFSTLEIQRTEQGDSAMYLCASSFQGGGTEAFFGQGTRLTVV.

This clonotype was counted between two and nine times. This chain links TRBV7-2 with TRBJ2-1; D unresolved. Germline loops: CDR1 SGHTA, CDR2 FQGNSA. CDR3 length: 16 residues. Deletions cut 3 bases from V and 0 bases from J, with 12 bases between. This CDR3 is CASSFSGPFSYNEQFF. In DNA, the CDR3 is TGTGCCAGCAGCTTCTCTGGACCATTCTCCTACAATGAGCAGTTCTTC.

This sequence joins TRBV4-1 and TRBJ2-1; D uncertain. V was clipped by 0 bases and J by 5 bases, with 8 bases between them. The CDR3 is 14 amino acids. Looked up from germline, CDR1 is MGHRA and CDR2 is YSYEKL. The CDR3 bases are TGCGCCAGCAGCCAAGATGAACTCAACAATGAGCAGTTCTTC. This gives the protein CASSQDELNNEQFF.